A single sample is the source of the 22 T cell receptor beta chains below, sequenced in a study of Tregs in tolerant kidney transplant recipients. Sequencing was performed with immunoSEQ multiplex PCR; in TCRdb, only in-frame clones are kept and a portion is missing. Here the sample spans 90,000 to 120,000 clones, roughly 90% being singletons. Here the sequenced sample was CD4+ T cells from blood, taken before the transplant. The source is a human donor who received a combined kidney and bone marrow transplant.

This clone showed up just once. The rearrangement links TRBV5-1 to TRBJ2-5; D not certain. The CDR3 covers 14 residues. The V end was cut by 0 bases, the J end by 4 bases, with 10 bases between. Germline V gene data show CDR1 as SGHRS and CDR2 as YFSETQ. The CDR3 reads CASSLAFPGETQYF. The CDR3 bases are TGCGCCAGCAGCTTGGCCTTCCCAGGAGAGACCCAGTACTTC. The complete variable domain, with remaining parts taken from reference TRBV5-1 and TRBJ2-5, reads KAGVTQTPRYLIKTRGQQVTLSCSPISGHRSVSWYQQTPGQGLQFLFEYFSETQRNKGNFPGRFSGRQFSNSRSEMNVSTLELGDSALYLCASSLAFPGETQYFGPGTRLLVL.

This sequence joins TRBV4-3 and TRBJ2-7; TRBD2 agrees at 13 bases. V lost 0 bases to trimming and J lost 4 bases; unmatched junction nucleotides: 9. The germline V gene has CDR1 LGHNA and CDR2 YSLEER. This CDR3 has 18 amino acids. CDR3 residues: CASSQEIALAGGPYEQYF. CDR3 bases: TGCGCCAGCAGCCAAGAAATTGCACTAGCGGGAGGGCCGTACGAGCAGTACTTC.

CDR3 protein: CASRRDRGNTEAFF. The DNA of the CDR3 is TGTGCCAGCAGGCGGGACAGGGGGAACACTGAAGCTTTCTTT. The chain employs TRBV6-4 and TRBJ1-1; TRBD1 matches 10 bases. V lost 6 bases to trimming and J lost 1 base; unmatched junction nucleotides: 2. There are 14 residues in the CDR3. The germline V gene has CDR1 MRHNA and CDR2 SNTAGT.

V and J are TRBV4-2 and TRBJ2-1, with D maybe TRBD2 (5 bases). This CDR3 has 16 residues. CDR1 is LGHNA and CDR2 is YNFKEQ in the germline V gene. The V and J ends lost 1 base and 0 bases respectively, with 10 bases between them. CDR3 amino acids: CASSQGGSASYNEQFF. For the CDR3, the DNA is TGTGCCAGCAGCCAAGGTGGGAGTGCCTCCTACAATGAGCAGTTCTTC.

The chain employs TRBV6-6 and TRBJ2-5, with D maybe TRBD1 (6 bases). The germline CDR1 and CDR2 sequences are MNHNY and SVGAGI (reference sequence). V shed 4 bases and J shed 5 bases, with 14 bases lying between them. This CDR3 region has 14 residues. The CDR3 nucleotides are TGTGCCAGCAGTTTCAAGGGGGACCGGGAGACCCAGTACTTC. It is translated as CASSFKGDRETQYF.

This chain uses TRBV5-4 with TRBJ2-7; TRBD1 matches at 8 bases. This CDR3 comprises 15 residues. CDR1 SGHNT and CDR2 YYREEE come from the germline V gene (reference sequence). V was clipped by 3 bases and J by 1 base; unmatched bases: 6. This CDR3 reads CASSSRGRDSYEQYF. The CDR3 bases are TGTGCCAGCAGCTCCAGGGGGCGGGATTCCTACGAGCAGTACTTC. The full variable domain, completed using reference TRBV5-4 and TRBJ2-7, is ETGVTQSPTHLIKTRGQQVTLRCSSQSGHNTVSWYQQALGQGPQFIFQYYREEENGRGNFPPRFSGLQFPNYSSELNVNALELDDSALYLCASSSRGRDSYEQYFGPGTRLTVT.

The CDR3 DNA sequence: TGTGCCAGCAGCCCCCGGGGAGCGGGGGGACAAGAGACCCAGTACTTC. Its protein product is CASSPRGAGGQETQYF. The gene calls are TRBV7-9 and TRBJ2-5, with TRBD2 identical over 9 bases. The CDR3 runs 16 residues. Germline CDR1 is SEHNR and CDR2 is FQNEAQ (reference sequence). V trimming: 5 bases; J trimming: 2 bases; junction bases outside the gene matches: 9.

The CDR3 region is CASGGSGTGWGEQFF. CDR3 sequence (DNA): TGTGCCAGCGGGGGTAGCGGGACTGGCTGGGGTGAGCAGTTCTTC. The rearrangement joins TRBV7-9 to TRBJ2-1, with 8 bases lining up with TRBD2. Germline V CDR1 and CDR2: SEHNR, FQNEAQ (reference sequence). CDR3 length: 15 residues. Losses at the gene ends were 8 bases for V and 9 bases for J; bases not matched to a gene: 15.

V is TRBV5-4 and J is TRBJ2-7; D is ambiguous. The CDR3 runs 14 residues. The V end lost 2 bases, the J end lost 0 bases, and 9 bases lay between the germline ends. CDR1 and CDR2 from the germline V gene are SGHNT and YYREEE (reference sequence). The CDR3 is CASSFERSSYEQYF. The CDR3 nucleotides read TGTGCCAGCAGCTTCGAGAGGAGCTCCTACGAGCAGTACTTC.

This clone was found once. The gene calls are TRBV14 and TRBJ2-3; D unclear. The CDR3 sequence is 13 residues long. Trimming pared 4 bases from V and 2 bases from J, leaving 7 bases between. The germline V gene encodes CDR1 SGHDN and CDR2 FVKESK. The CDR3: CASSPTLTDTQYF. CDR3 nucleotides: TGTGCCAGCAGCCCCACTCTCACAGATACGCAGTATTTT.

The chain employs TRBV7-2 and TRBJ2-1; 11 bases fit TRBD1. This CDR3 is 15 amino acids long. Germline-derived CDR1 and CDR2 are SGHTA and FQGNSA. Germline trimming cut 5 bases from V and 3 bases from J; bases unmatched to any gene: 3. For the CDR3, the DNA is TGTGCCAGCAGCACGGACAGGGGGCTCTACAATGAGCAGTTCTTC. It codes for CASSTDRGLYNEQFF.

The chain joins TRBV28 to TRBJ2-7; D not resolved. Germline CDR1 is MDHEN and CDR2 is SYDVKM. V was cut by 3 bases and J by 0 bases, with 15 bases left in between. CDR3 length equals 16 residues. The CDR3 loop is CASSLLSLGSSYEQYF. The CDR3 DNA sequence: TGTGCCAGCAGTTTGTTGTCCCTCGGTAGCTCCTACGAGCAGTACTTC. The full variable domain, with the rest looked up from reference TRBV28 and TRBJ2-7, is DVKVTQSSRYLVKRTGEKVFLECVQDMDHENMFWYRQDPGLGLRLIYFSYDVKMKEKGDIPEGYSVSREKKERFSLILESASTNQTSMYLCASSLLSLGSSYEQYFGPGTRLTVT.

This clone has more than one count but fewer than ten. V usage is TRBV5-1 and J usage is TRBJ1-1; D uncertain. The CDR3 runs to 16 residues. Trimming left V 0 bases short and J 0 bases short, with 12 bases between. In germline, CDR1 is SGHRS, CDR2 YFSETQ. The chain's CDR3 is CASSLALGVMNTEAFF. In DNA, the CDR3 is TGCGCCAGCAGCTTGGCCCTGGGAGTGATGAACACTGAAGCTTTCTTT.

J is TRBJ2-2 and V is TRBV2; D is unresolved. The CDR3 runs to 12 residues. Trimming stripped 5 bases from V and 6 bases from J, with 7 bases between. Germline CDR1 SNHLY, CDR2 FYNNEI. This CDR3 reads CASSPWPGELFF. In DNA form, the CDR3 reads TGTGCCAGCAGTCCGTGGCCCGGGGAGCTGTTTTTT.

The rearrangement joins TRBV28 to TRBJ2-4, with 7 bases fitting TRBD1. The CDR3 length is 12 residues. Germline V gene data show CDR1 as MDHEN and CDR2 as SYDVKM. With 7 bases clipped from V and 7 bases from J, the junction kept 4 bases outside the gene matches. In DNA, the CDR3 is TGTGCCAGCAAGACAGGGTTGAACATTCAGTACTTC. Protein sequence: CASKTGLNIQYF.

The chain employs TRBV5-6 and TRBJ2-3, with 7 bases that match TRBD2. Germline V gene data show CDR1 as SGHDT and CDR2 as YYEEEE. Trimming took 0 bases from V and 6 from J; bases not matched to a gene: 13. There are 17 residues in the CDR3. In DNA form, the CDR3 reads TGTGCCAGCAGCTTGGCGCTAGCGGAACCAGGTGGGGATACGCAGTATTTT. It codes for CASSLALAEPGGDTQYF.

This chain links TRBV28 with TRBJ2-7; 10 bases match TRBD1. The length of the CDR3 is 13 residues. The V gene's germline CDR1 is MDHEN and CDR2 SYDVKM. The V segment lost 10 bases and the J segment 4 bases; nucleotides outside the gene matches: 7. This CDR3 reads CAIARDRGYEQYF. The DNA of the CDR3 is TGTGCCATCGCCCGGGACAGGGGATACGAGCAGTACTTC.

The V and J genes are TRBV10-3 and TRBJ1-4; the D is unclear. Trimming shortened V by 0 bases and J by 10 bases, and 15 bases separated the two germline ends. Per germline, CDR1 ENHRY and CDR2 SYGVKD. This CDR3 contains 15 residues. The CDR3 loop is CAISESRGEMGKLFF. The CDR3 DNA is TGTGCCATCAGTGAGTCGCGGGGAGAAATGGGAAAACTGTTTTTT.

The CDR3, as DNA: TGCGCCAGCGTAAACTCCCCAGGGAACTATGGCTACACCTTC. Translation gives CASVNSPGNYGYTF. The chain is built from TRBV5-1 and TRBJ1-2; D is possibly TRBD1 (5 bases). The ends were cut back, 7 bases at V and 2 bases at J, with 15 bases in the middle. Germline values: CDR1 SGHRS, CDR2 YFSETQ. The CDR3 loop spans 14 amino acids.

V is TRBV6-1 and J is TRBJ1-6, with no clear D. This CDR3 spans 15 amino acids. Per germline, CDR1 MNHNS and CDR2 SASEGT. Trimming took off 4 bases at V and 0 bases at J, with 7 bases between the two ends. The CDR3 reads CASSAGSSYNSPLHF. The CDR3 DNA follows: TGTGCCAGCAGTGCCGGGAGCTCCTATAATTCACCCCTCCACTTT.

This chain uses TRBV28 with TRBJ1-5; D perhaps matches TRBD1 (5 bases). Trimming shortened V by 6 bases and J by 6 bases, and 15 bases separated the two germline ends. In germline, CDR1 is MDHEN, CDR2 SYDVKM. This CDR3 comprises 14 residues. This chain's CDR3 is CASSTGGFGQPQHF. CDR3 coding DNA: TGTGCCAGCAGCACCGGGGGGTTTGGTCAGCCCCAGCATTTT.

For this clone: Compared with germline, one end of the junction differs, possibly owing to a read error. This chain connects TRBV6-1 to TRBJ1-5; TRBD1 matches 7 bases. The CDR3 has 11 amino acids. Germline CDR1 reads MNHNS; CDR2 reads SASEGT. The CDR3 loop is CASSSGQVWYF. In DNA, the CDR3 is TGTGCCAGCAGTTCCGGACAGGTCTGGTATTTT.